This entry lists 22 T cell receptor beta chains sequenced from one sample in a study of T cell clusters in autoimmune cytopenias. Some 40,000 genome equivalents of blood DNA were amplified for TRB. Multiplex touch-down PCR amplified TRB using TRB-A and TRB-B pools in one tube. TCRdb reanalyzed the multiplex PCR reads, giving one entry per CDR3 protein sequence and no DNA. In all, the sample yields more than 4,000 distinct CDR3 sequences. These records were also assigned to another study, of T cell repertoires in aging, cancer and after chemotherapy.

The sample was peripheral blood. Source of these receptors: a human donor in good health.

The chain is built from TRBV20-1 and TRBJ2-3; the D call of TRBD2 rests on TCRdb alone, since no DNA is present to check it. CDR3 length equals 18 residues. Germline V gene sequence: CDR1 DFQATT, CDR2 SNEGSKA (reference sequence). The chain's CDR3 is CSAPRGQRTNPGTDTQYF.

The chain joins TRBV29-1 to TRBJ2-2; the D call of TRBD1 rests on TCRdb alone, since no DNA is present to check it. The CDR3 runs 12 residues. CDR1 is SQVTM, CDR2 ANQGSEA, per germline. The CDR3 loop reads CSSSQGSGELFF.

The CDR3 region is CAQEGHSKTQYF. The chain uses TRBV30 and TRBJ2-5; the D call of TRBD2 rests on TCRdb alone, since no DNA is present to check it. The germline gives CDR1 GTSNPN, CDR2 SVGIG (reference sequence). The CDR3 length is 12 residues.

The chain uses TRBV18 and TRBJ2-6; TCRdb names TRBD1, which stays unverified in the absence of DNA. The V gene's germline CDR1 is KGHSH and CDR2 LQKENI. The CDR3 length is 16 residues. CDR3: CASSRQGARGANVLTF.

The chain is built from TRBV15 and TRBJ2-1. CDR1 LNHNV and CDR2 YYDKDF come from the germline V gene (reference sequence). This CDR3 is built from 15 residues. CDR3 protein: CATSPTTRSIDEQFF.

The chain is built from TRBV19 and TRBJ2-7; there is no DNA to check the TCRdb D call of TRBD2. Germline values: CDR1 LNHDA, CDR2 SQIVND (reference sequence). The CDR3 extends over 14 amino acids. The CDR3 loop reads CASSISRTSHEQYF.

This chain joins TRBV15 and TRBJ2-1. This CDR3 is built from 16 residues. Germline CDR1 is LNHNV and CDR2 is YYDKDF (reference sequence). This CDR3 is CATRVVKGFSYNEQFF.

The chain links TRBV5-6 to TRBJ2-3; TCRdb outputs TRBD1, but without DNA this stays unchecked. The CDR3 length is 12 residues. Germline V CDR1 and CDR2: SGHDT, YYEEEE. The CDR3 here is CASSSRADTQYF.

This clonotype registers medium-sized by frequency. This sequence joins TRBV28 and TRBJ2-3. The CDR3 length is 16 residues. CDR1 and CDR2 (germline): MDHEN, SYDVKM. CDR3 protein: CASSLGPGLGTDTQYF.

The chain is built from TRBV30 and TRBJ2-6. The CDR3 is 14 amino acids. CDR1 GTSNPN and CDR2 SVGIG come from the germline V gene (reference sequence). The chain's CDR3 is CAWRGISGANVLTF.

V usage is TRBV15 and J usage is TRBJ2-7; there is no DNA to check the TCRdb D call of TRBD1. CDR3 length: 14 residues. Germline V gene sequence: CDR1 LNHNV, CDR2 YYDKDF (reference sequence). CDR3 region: CATSRDRVSYEQYF.

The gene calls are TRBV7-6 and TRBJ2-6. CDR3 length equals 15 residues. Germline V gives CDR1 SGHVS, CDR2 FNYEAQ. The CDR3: CASSLQGPGANVLTF. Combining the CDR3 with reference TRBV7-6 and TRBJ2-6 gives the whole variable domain GAGVSQSPRYKVTKRGQDVALRCDPISGHVSLYWYRQALGQGPEFLTYFNYEAQQDKSGLPNDRFSAERPEGSISTLTIQRTEQRDSAMYRCASSLQGPGANVLTFGAGSRLTVL.

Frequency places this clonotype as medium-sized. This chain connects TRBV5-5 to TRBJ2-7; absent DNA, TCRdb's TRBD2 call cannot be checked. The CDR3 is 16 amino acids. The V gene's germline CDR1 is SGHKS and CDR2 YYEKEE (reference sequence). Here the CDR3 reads CASSLRSGGPRGEQYF. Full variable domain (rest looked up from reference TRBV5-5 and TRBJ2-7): DAGVTQSPTHLIKTRGQQVTLRCSPISGHKSVSWYQQVLGQGPQFIFQYYEKEERGRGNFPDRFSARQFPNYSSELNVNALLLGDSALYLCASSLRSGGPRGEQYFGPGTRLTVT.

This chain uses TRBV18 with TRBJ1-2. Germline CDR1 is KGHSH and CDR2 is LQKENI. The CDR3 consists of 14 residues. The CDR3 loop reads CASSPKEQIYGYTF.

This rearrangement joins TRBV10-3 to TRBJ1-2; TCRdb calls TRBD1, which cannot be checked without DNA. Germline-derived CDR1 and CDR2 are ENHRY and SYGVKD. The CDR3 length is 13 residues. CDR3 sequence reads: CAISAPTVAGYTF.

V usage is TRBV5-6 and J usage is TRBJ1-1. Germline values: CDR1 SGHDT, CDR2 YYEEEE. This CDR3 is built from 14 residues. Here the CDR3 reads CASSGSERNTEAFF.

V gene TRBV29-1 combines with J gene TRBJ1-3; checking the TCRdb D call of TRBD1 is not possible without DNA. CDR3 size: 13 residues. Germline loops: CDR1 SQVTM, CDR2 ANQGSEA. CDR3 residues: CSVKTGGGNTIYF.

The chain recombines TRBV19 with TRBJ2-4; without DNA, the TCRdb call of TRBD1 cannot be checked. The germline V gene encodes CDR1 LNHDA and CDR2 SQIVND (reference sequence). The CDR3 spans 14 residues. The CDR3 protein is CASRTQGTKNIQYF.

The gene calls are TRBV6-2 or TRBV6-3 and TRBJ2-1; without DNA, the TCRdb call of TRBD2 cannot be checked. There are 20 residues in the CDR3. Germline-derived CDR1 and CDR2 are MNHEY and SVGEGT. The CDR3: CASTVREWLAGRIGFGEQFF.

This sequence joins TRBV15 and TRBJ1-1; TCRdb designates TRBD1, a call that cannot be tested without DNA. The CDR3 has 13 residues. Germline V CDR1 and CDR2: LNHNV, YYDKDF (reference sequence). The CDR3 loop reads CATSRQGVAEAFF.

The chain's CDR3 is CASSISSGITYEQYF. The chain carries TRBV19 and TRBJ2-7; the D call of TRBD2 rests on TCRdb alone, since no DNA is present to check it. This CDR3 has 15 residues. Germline assignment: CDR1 LNHDA and CDR2 SQIVND (reference sequence).

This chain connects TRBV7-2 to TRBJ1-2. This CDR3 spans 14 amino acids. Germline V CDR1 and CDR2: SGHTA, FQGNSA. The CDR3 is CASSLSHLQRGYTF.